Listed below are T cell receptor beta chains from one sample, sequenced in a study of T-cell reconstitution after alpha-beta-depleted transplantation in children. One entry per CDR3 protein, called by TCRdb with MiXCR from the PCR reads. The data contain approximately 91,000 distinct CDR3 sequences, 7% to 10% of them seen just once; the ten biggest clones take up 6.9%. The source material was PBMCs from the stem cell graft donor, sampled from the stem cell graft. Receptor source: a human donor who donated a stem cell graft to a child with congenital amegakaryocytic thrombocytopenia. CDR3s include the opening cysteine and the closing phenylalanine or tryptophan. A D gene is named only where the DNA matches it firmly. Size tells how often a clone was seen (once, few, many) or the class of an expanded clone, and some rows leave it out.

TRBJ2-1 many TRBD2 TRBV29-1 14 TGCAGCGTCGGGACTAGCGGGAGAACCGTTGAGCAGTTCTTC CSVGTSGRTVEQFF
TRBJ2-7 many TRBD1 TRBV5-8 16 TGTGCCAGCAGCTTTGTTCCGGGACAGGTCTCCTACGAGCAGTACTTC CASSFVPGQVSYEQYF
TRBJ2-7 many - TRBV21-1 14 TGTGCCAGCAATATCCGGGACAGGGCCCACGAGCAGTACTTC CASNIRDRAHEQYF
TRBJ1-4 many TRBD1 TRBV24-1 15 TGTGCCACCAGTGATCCTGGACAGGGTAAAGAAAAACTGTTTTTT CATSDPGQGKEKLFF
TRBJ1-5 many - TRBV5-1 17 TGCGCCAGCAGCTTGGAAGGGATTGATAATAGCAATCAGCCCCAGCATTTT CASSLEGIDNSNQPQHF
TRBJ1-6 many - TRBV12-3/TRBV12-4 17 TGTGCCAGCAGTTTCGCCCCAGGGTGGTCCTATAATTCACCCCTCCACTTT CASSFAPGWSYNSPLHF
TRBJ1-2 - - TRBV12-3/TRBV12-4 13 TGTGCCAGCAGGTCTTTGGGGAACTATGGCTACACCTTC CASRSLGNYGYTF
TRBJ2-5 - - TRBV15 15 TGTGCCACCAGCAGAGCCCGACAGGGAGGGGAGACCCAGTACTTC CATSRARQGGETQYF
TRBJ2-3 many - TRBV20-1 15 TGCAGTGCTAGCCTCTACAGGGAGAGCACAGATACGCAGTATTTT CSASLYRESTDTQYF
TRBJ2-5 many - TRBV14 12 TGTGCCAGCAGCCGAACAGGGCAGGCCCAGTACTTC CASSRTGQAQYF
TRBJ2-3 - TRBD2 TRBV29-1 15 TGCAGCGGCGTTCTGCGGGGGGGAAGCACAGATACGCAGTATTTT CSGVLRGGSTDTQYF
TRBJ1-3 many TRBD1 TRBV2 16 TGTGCCAGCAAGATTCGGACAGGAGGCTCTGGAAACACCATATATTTT CASKIRTGGSGNTIYF